This T cell receptor (beta chain) is from a study of control samples from healthy donors and cancer patients. Profiling relied on immunoSEQ multiplex PCR, and the TCRdb table lists in-frame clones only, not all of them. The table records fewer than 300,000 clones, more than 65% of them present only once. Germline CDR1 reads LGHNT; CDR2 reads FRNRAP. The CDR3 runs 15 residues. The V and J ends lost 7 bases and 10 bases, in that order; junction bases with no gene match: 11. This clonotype originated in a woman aged 60-70 years with lung cancer. The chain links TRBV12-5 to TRBJ2-1; 12 bases fit TRBD2. Sequences were obtained from PBMCs. CDR3 loop: CASALTSGRPGEQFF. The DNA of the CDR3 is TGTGCTAGTGCCCTGACTAGCGGGAGACCGGGGGAGCAGTTCTTC.